This T cell receptor beta chain was identified in a study of PD-1 blockade in classical Hodgkin lymphoma (dated by TCRdb to 2019 to 2021). Some background on the complete study: Nivolumab dosing was 3 mg/kg intravenously every 2 weeks, continuing until either disease progression or unacceptable toxicity. The study used TCR beta sequencing and CyTOF to define a peripheral blood immune signature of response to PD-1 blockade in classical Hodgkin lymphoma.

Details on this clone: Its antigen has not been determined. No base qualities exist here, and no much larger clone lies one base off it.

CDR1 and CDR2 are read off the germline V gene as LGHNT and FRNRAP. At the junction V is shortened by 7 bases and J by 5 bases, with 12 bases in between. Spanning cysteine to phenylalanine, the CDR3 consists of 13 amino acids. Only the CDR3 DNA is retained, 39 bases long and in frame from the first base. Results the study describes overall, beyond this receptor: Only a single clinical trial cohort was studied, and what caused the repertoire differences, possibly disease activity or prior therapy, remained undefined. Baseline TCR diversity was reported as lower in newly diagnosed patients than in healthy donors, and lower still in relapsed/refractory patients. Among trial patients, those achieving complete response had baseline diversity similar to that of newly diagnosed patients, while diversity was significantly lower in partial responders and progressors. Lower diversity was observed in patients in whom nivolumab was started less than 1 year after ASCT, and these patients were excluded from later analyses so that confounding by immune reconstitution would be avoided. CD4+ but not CD8+ TCR diversity rose significantly by C4D1 (p=0.0027 vs p=0.16), most apparent in complete responders (p=0.02).

The sample's time point label, decoded: cycle 1 day 1 (C1D1), immediately before nivolumab initiation. Relapse after autologous stem cell transplantation had occurred in all trial patients, and cohorts A, B and C were distinguished by prior brentuximab vedotin exposure. Using a Miltenyi CD4+ T cell isolation kit, CD4+ T cells were purified from thawed PBMCs through magnetic negative selection. The trial cohort comprised approximately 55 patients with relapsed/refractory classical Hodgkin lymphoma whose best overall responses were complete response, partial response or progressive disease. Trial patients were treated with single-agent nivolumab in the multi-cohort phase II CheckMate 205 trial. An independent review committee assessed best overall response by applying the 2007 International Working Group response criteria. PBMCs from the trial were collected at three points: immediately before nivolumab initiation (C1D1), and during therapy at cycle 2 day 1 and cycle 4 day 1. After peripheral blood was drawn into 8 mL Vacutainer Cell Preparation Tubes, PBMCs were isolated by centrifugation and then cryopreserved. Purified CD4+ and CD8+ fractions were prepared only for cases where an additional PBMC sample was available. Magnetically labelled cells were removed on LS columns in a quadroMACS separator, and the flow-through was collected as the purified fraction.

Genomic DNA was extracted with the Qiagen DNeasy kit from unsorted PBMCs and from negatively selected CD4+ and CD8+ fractions. TCR beta CDR3 regions were amplified by immunoSEQ multiplex PCR using primers annealing to V and J segments. A synthetic immune receptor repertoire was used to minimize amplification bias, and any residual bias was removed computationally once sequencing was done. Processing in the source paper ran as follows. Custom Python scripts were used to quantify repertoire diversity as the Shannon entropy index. Unsorted, CD4+ and CD8+ repertoires were examined separately, except in combined analyses, for which CD4+ and CD8+ sequences were merged in silico. Clonal expansion was defined as at least a 2-fold frequency increase after treatment relative to C1D1, with a pseudocount of 0.5 for undetected baseline clones. Singleton clones were defined as clones with 0 or 1 copy at C1D1, and non-singleton clones were defined as clones with 2 or more copies. Clones expanded in unsorted samples were assigned a CD4+, CD8+ or unknown annotation through matching of protein sequences in sorted samples from the same patient. Diversity changes from C1D1 to C4D1 were tested in paired samples using Wilcoxon tests. TCRdb mirrors the immuneACCESS table, restricted to in-frame sequences. Some clones are absent from its copies; in checked studies, under half trace to an unresolved V gene, and the reason for the others is unknown. The V and J calls and the clone size are those of that table, but D and trimming were determined from the DNA. The sample has thousands of clones on record, roughly 86% of them singletons. The ten top clones hold around 28% of the sample.

This TCR came from a human donor with classical Hodgkin lymphoma. Recombination joined TRBV12-5 with TRBJ1-5, with a weak D call of TRBD1 (6 bases match). The specimen comprised CD4+ T cells from blood, sampled at baseline. The bases read TGTGCTAGTGCCTCGGGGGCGGATCAGCCCCAGCATTTT. Translation gives CASASGADQPQHF.